This T cell receptor beta chain was sequenced for a study of cytomegalovirus exposure and HLA in healthy donors. The PCR had 60 Vbeta and 13 Jbeta primers. The method was immunoSEQ multiplex PCR; TCRdb's version includes in-frame clones alone and lacks a portion of them. Found here are approximately 160,000 clones, around two thirds of them singletons; the top ten hold less than 1.5%. Germline V lookup: CDR1 SQVTM, CDR2 ANQGSEA. The CDR3 contains 12 residues. Material for sequencing was PBMCs. J is TRBJ1-1 and V is TRBV29-1; D perhaps matches TRBD1 (5 bases). This TCR was sampled from a man in his fifties in good health and CMV-seronegative. The DNA for the CDR3 is TGCATTGTTGGGGGGATGAACACTGAAGCTTTCTTT. Amino acids: CIVGGMNTEAFF.